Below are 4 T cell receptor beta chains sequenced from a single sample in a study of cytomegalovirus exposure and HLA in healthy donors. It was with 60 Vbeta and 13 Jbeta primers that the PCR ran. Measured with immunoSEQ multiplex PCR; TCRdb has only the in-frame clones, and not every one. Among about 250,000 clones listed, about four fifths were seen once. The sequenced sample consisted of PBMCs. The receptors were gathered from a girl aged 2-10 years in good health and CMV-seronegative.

CDR3 protein: CASSQRIAGSTDTQYF. In DNA form, the CDR3 reads TGTGCCAGCAGCCAACGAATAGCCGGAAGCACAGATACGCAGTATTTT. The chain recombines TRBV27 with TRBJ2-3; D remains unclear. The CDR3 extends over 16 amino acids. The germline V and J ends were trimmed by 6 bases and 0 bases, with 16 bases remaining between them. Germline V CDR1 and CDR2: MNHEY, SMNVEV (reference sequence).

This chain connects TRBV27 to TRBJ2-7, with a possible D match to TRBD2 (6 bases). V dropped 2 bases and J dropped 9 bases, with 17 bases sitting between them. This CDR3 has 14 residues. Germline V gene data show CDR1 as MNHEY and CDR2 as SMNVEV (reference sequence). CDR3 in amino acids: CASSLTNSGAGQYF. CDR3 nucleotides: TGTGCCAGCAGTTTAACGAATAGCGGCGCAGGGCAGTACTTC.

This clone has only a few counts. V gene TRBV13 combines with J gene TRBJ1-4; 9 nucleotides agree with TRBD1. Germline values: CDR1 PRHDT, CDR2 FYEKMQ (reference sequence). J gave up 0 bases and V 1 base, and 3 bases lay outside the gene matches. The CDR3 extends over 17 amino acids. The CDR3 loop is CASSLARDRATNEKLFF. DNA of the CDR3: TGTGCCAGCAGCTTAGCCCGGGACAGGGCAACTAATGAAAAACTGTTTTTT.

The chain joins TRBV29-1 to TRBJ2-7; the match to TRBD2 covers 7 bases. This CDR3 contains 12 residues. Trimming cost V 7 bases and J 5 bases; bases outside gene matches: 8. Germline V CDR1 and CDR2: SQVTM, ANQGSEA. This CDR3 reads CSGGSGGNEQYF. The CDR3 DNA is TGCAGCGGGGGATCGGGGGGTAACGAGCAGTACTTC.